This T cell receptor beta chain was recorded in a study of T cells in Graves' hyperthyroidism and ophthalmopathy. Study-wide findings and caveats: Researchers found most expanded thyroid clonotypes above 0.001 in blood as well. The model foresaw ophthalmopathy a median about 6.5 months prior to onset.

Comment on this clonotype: The antigen is unknown.

Amplified TCR beta CDR3 regions came from RNA transcripts. HTBI primers were employed in a first-round RT-PCR of the TCR CDR3. MiXCR, run by TCRdb on the multiplex PCR reads, gives a single entry per CDR3 protein. Here the sample spans around 600,000 distinct CDR3 sequences, nearly 45% being singletons. Trimming cost V 6 bases and J 4 bases, with 10 bases left between them. The CDR3 covers 12 residues. The germline V gene encodes CDR1 DFQATT and CDR2 SNEGSKA (reference sequence). Those patients with uncontrolled infection, other autoimmune disease, pregnancy or lactation were excluded. This sequence originates from an adult man with Graves' disease, either hyperthyroidism or ophthalmopathy (not recorded which). Sequenced input: peripheral blood or thyroid tissue (not recorded which). The V gene is TRBV20-1, the J gene TRBJ1-3; D is undetermined. In DNA form, the CDR3 reads TGCAGTGCCCAGCCCAGGGGAAACACCATATATTTT. Amino acids: CSAQPRGNTIYF.